The 22 T cell receptor beta chains reported below all come from one sample, sequenced in a study of T-cell memory formation after mild COVID-19. In TCRdb, the 5' RACE reads were re-called with MiXCR into one record per CDR3 protein. The sample has 380,000 or so distinct CDR3 sequences, around 13% seen once. Material: PBMCs or a T cell subset sorted from them (not recorded which). Receptors originate from a man between 18 and 35 years old who had mild COVID-19 (a few samples of this study predate the infection). Cell type and time point are not known.

This clonotype was recorded at least ten times. This sequence joins TRBV7-2 and TRBJ2-5; possibly TRBD2 for D (7 bases). This CDR3 spans 14 amino acids. CDR1 and CDR2 from the germline V gene are SGHTA and FQGNSA. V was trimmed by 1 base and J by 5 bases, leaving 11 bases between them. The CDR3 coding sequence is TGTGCCAGCAGCTTAGGCGGGGGCCGGGAGACCCAGTACTTC. Its protein is CASSLGGGRETQYF.

The chain recombines TRBV12-3 or TRBV12-4 with TRBJ1-4, with TRBD1 matching 7 bases. The junction had 15 bases not matched to a gene; V was cut back by 6 bases and J by 8 bases. This CDR3 spans 16 amino acids. The CDR3 DNA follows: TGTGCCAGCAGGGTTTTCGAAGGGGGCCGCAAAGAAAAACTGTTTTTT. Its translation: CASRVFEGGRKEKLFF.

This clonotype has a handful of counts. The chain joins TRBV28 to TRBJ1-2; no definite D call. Trimming shortened V by 1 base and J by 5 bases, and 17 bases separated the two germline ends. The CDR3 is 16 amino acids. The germline CDR1 and CDR2 sequences are MDHEN and SYDVKM. CDR3 amino acids: CASSLSQEFVLYGYTF. The DNA for the CDR3 is TGTGCCAGCAGTTTATCCCAGGAATTTGTCCTATATGGCTACACCTTC.

This clonotype was counted many times. The chain couples TRBV6-5 to TRBJ1-1; D is unclear. Trimming cost V 10 bases and J 1 base, with 13 bases left between them. The V gene's germline CDR1 is MNHEY and CDR2 SVGAGI. This CDR3 is built from 13 residues. CDR3 nucleotide sequence: TGTGCCACCAAGGTTGTGGCGAACACTGAAGCTTTCTTT. The encoded protein is CATKVVANTEAFF.

This clonotype was counted a few times. The chain has TRBV7-2 and TRBJ2-1, with 10 nucleotides matching TRBD2. Germline V gene lookup returns CDR1 SGHTA and CDR2 FQGNSA. The CDR3 covers 14 residues. The ends lost 6 bases at V and 2 bases at J; junction bases unmatched: 1. CDR3: CASRTSGAYNEQFF. DNA for the CDR3: TGTGCCAGCAGAACTAGCGGGGCCTACAATGAGCAGTTCTTC.

The chain recombines TRBV7-2 with TRBJ2-1; 10 bases are a match to TRBD1. Unmatched junction bases numbered 6, after V lost 3 bases and J lost 7 bases. CDR1 is SGHTA, CDR2 FQGNSA, per germline. The CDR3 runs 15 residues. The CDR3 DNA reads as TGTGCCAGCAGCTTGACAGGGGGCCTTGGGAATGAGCAGTTCTTC. It codes for CASSLTGGLGNEQFF. The variable domain in full, completed from reference TRBV7-2 and TRBJ2-1, reads GAGVSQSPSNKVTEKGKDVELRCDPISGHTALYWYRQSLGQGLEFLIYFQGNSAPDKSGLPSDRFSAERTGGSVSTLTIQRTQQEDSAVYLCASSLTGGLGNEQFFGPGTRLTVL.

CDR3 residues: CASSPNDHPSAQYF. DNA of the CDR3: TGTGCCAGCTCACCGAACGACCACCCCAGTGCGCAGTATTTT. The rearrangement links TRBV18 to TRBJ2-3; D remains unclear. CDR3 size: 14 residues. V was cut by 3 bases and J by 10 bases, with 17 bases left in between. The germline V gene encodes CDR1 KGHSH and CDR2 LQKENI.

This clonotype was counted only a few times. This sequence joins TRBV18 and TRBJ1-2, with 7 bases identical to TRBD1. CDR1 is KGHSH, CDR2 LQKENI, per germline. The CDR3 consists of 14 residues. After removal of 6 bases from V and 3 bases from J, the junction contained 7 bases not matched to a gene. CDR3 residues: CASSPDRDDYGYTF. DNA for the CDR3: TGTGCCAGCTCCCCTGACAGGGACGACTATGGCTACACCTTC.

This chain uses TRBV20-1 with TRBJ2-3; D uncertain. V lost 6 bases to trimming and J lost 0 bases, with 19 bases between them. The germline V gene encodes CDR1 DFQATT and CDR2 SNEGSKA (reference sequence). There are 16 residues in the CDR3. The CDR3 spells CSATVINEPSTDTQYF. Here the CDR3 DNA reads TGCAGTGCCACCGTTATTAACGAGCCCAGCACAGATACGCAGTATTTT.

This rearrangement joins TRBV5-1 to TRBJ2-3; TRBD1 matches 9 bases. V lost 4 bases, J lost 6 bases, and 9 bases stayed unmatched. This CDR3 has 15 residues. Looked up from germline, CDR1 is SGHRS and CDR2 is YFSETQ. CDR3 residues: CASSPRTGAPDTQYF. CDR3 nucleotides: TGCGCCAGCAGCCCTAGGACAGGGGCTCCGGATACGCAGTATTTT.

The CDR3 DNA is TGTGCCAGCAGTGACTCGAACCCGAGCCGCTATGGCTACACCTTC. Residues: CASSDSNPSRYGYTF. The V gene is TRBV6-4, the J gene TRBJ1-2; no clear D. The V end lost 0 bases, the J end lost 4 bases, and 12 bases lay between the germline ends. In germline, CDR1 is MRHNA, CDR2 SNTAGT. This CDR3 comprises 15 residues.

In its sample, this clonotype was seen a few times. The rearrangement uses TRBV28 and TRBJ2-7, with TRBD1 as a possible D gene (6 bases). This CDR3 comprises 13 residues. Germline V gives CDR1 MDHEN, CDR2 SYDVKM. V was trimmed by 3 bases and J by 2 bases, leaving 8 bases between them. The CDR3 DNA reads as TGTGCCAGCAGTTTGCAGGGGCCCTACGAGCAGTACGTC. Residues: CASSLQGPYEQYV.

As regards this clonotype: A junction end diverges from the germline sequence, so it may reflect a read error. The chain couples TRBV20-1 to TRBJ2-5; 8 bases line up with TRBD1. This CDR3 contains 14 residues. The germline gives CDR1 DFQATT, CDR2 SNEGSKA (reference sequence). The CDR3 coding sequence is TGCAGTGCTCGAGACAGGGGATTTCGAGAGACCCAGTACTTC. Translated: CSARDRGFRETQYF.

This chain uses TRBV6-1 with TRBJ1-2; TRBD1 matches at 7 bases. The CDR3 has 16 amino acids. CDR1 and CDR2 (germline): MNHNS, SASEGT. V shed 5 bases and J 2 bases; nucleotides not matched to a gene: 11. In nucleotides, the CDR3 is TGTGCCAGCAGTTACCGGACAGGTGGGATGAACTATGGCTACACCTTC. Protein product: CASSYRTGGMNYGYTF.

The rearrangement joins TRBV15 to TRBJ2-3, with 7 bases aligning to TRBD1. Germline CDR1 and CDR2: LNHNV and YYDKDF (reference sequence). This CDR3 has 14 residues. J lost 7 bases, V lost 3 bases, and 7 bases had no gene match. This CDR3 is CATSSQTGQYTQYF. CDR3 in DNA: TGTGCCACCAGCAGTCAGACAGGGCAGTATACGCAGTATTTT.

A word on this clonotype: An end of the junction differs from the germline gene, which may be a read error. The chain couples TRBV5-1 to TRBJ2-2; D is perhaps TRBD2 (5 bases). Germline V gene sequence: CDR1 SGHRS, CDR2 YFSETQ. CDR3 length equals 13 residues. CDR3 coding DNA: TGCGCCAGCAGCCCAGGAATGAACACCGGGGAGCTGTTT. Its protein product is CASSPGMNTGELF.

There are many counts of this clonotype. The J gene is TRBJ1-1, the V gene TRBV3-1, with D tentatively TRBD1 (6 bases). Germline V lookup: CDR1 LGHDT, CDR2 YNNKEL (reference sequence). The CDR3 has 16 residues. V shed 3 bases and J shed 5 bases, with 19 bases lying between them. Here the CDR3 reads CASSHPYGGHGTEAFF. CDR3 nucleotides: TGTGCCAGCAGCCATCCCTACGGGGGCCACGGGACTGAAGCTTTCTTT. The complete variable domain, with remaining parts taken from reference TRBV3-1 and TRBJ1-1, reads DTAVSQTPKYLVTQMGNDKSIKCEQNLGHDTMYWYKQDSKKFLKIMFSYNNKELIINETVPNRFSPKSPDKAHLNLHINSLELGDSAVYFCASSHPYGGHGTEAFFGQGTRLTVV.

In its sample, this clonotype was seen a few times. The chain couples TRBV6-5 to TRBJ2-6; D unclear. V lost 6 bases, J lost 3 bases, and 18 bases lay in between. The CDR3 extends over 17 amino acids. In germline, CDR1 is MNHEY, CDR2 SVGAGI. The CDR3 reads CASSPAGRFFGANVLTF. The CDR3 region has the DNA TGTGCCAGCAGCCCCGCCGGCAGGTTCTTTGGGGCCAACGTCCTGACTTTC.

The chain employs TRBV14 and TRBJ2-5; the match to TRBD2 covers 14 bases. Unmatched junction bases numbered 3, after V lost 4 bases and J lost 5 bases. Germline assignment: CDR1 SGHDN and CDR2 FVKESK. CDR3 length: 15 residues. The CDR3 loop is CASSRGLAGAETQYF. The CDR3 DNA reads TGTGCCAGCAGCCGGGGACTAGCGGGGGCGGAGACCCAGTACTTC. The full variable domain, its missing parts supplied by reference TRBV14 and TRBJ2-5, is EAGVTQFPSHSVIEKGQTVTLRCDPISGHDNLYWYRRVMGKEIKFLLHFVKESKQDESGMPNNRFLAERTGGTYSTLKVQPAELEDSGVYFCASSRGLAGAETQYFGPGTRLLVL.

There are a few counts of this clonotype. V is TRBV12-3 or TRBV12-4 and J is TRBJ1-3; D is unclear. The germline V and J ends were trimmed by 6 bases and 0 bases, with 12 bases remaining between them. The CDR3 extends over 15 amino acids. This chain's CDR3 is CASRWREFSGNTIYF. Written as DNA, the CDR3 is TGTGCCAGCAGGTGGAGGGAGTTCTCTGGAAACACCATATATTTT.

The chain is built from TRBV11-2 and TRBJ2-1; 8 bases map to TRBD1. The CDR3 has 16 residues. Germline values: CDR1 SGHAT, CDR2 FQNNGV. Trimming at V came to 5 bases and at J to 3 bases, leaving 9 bases not matched to a gene. In nucleotides, the CDR3 is TGTGCCAGCAGCCAGACCGGACAGGGCGGCTACAATGAGCAGTTCTTC. It yields the protein CASSQTGQGGYNEQFF.

The chain joins TRBV4-1 to TRBJ2-7; possibly TRBD2 for D (5 bases). Trimming removed 3 bases at V and 3 bases at J, with 15 bases between. Germline values: CDR1 MGHRA, CDR2 YSYEKL. This CDR3 spans 15 amino acids. The CDR3 DNA sequence: TGCGCCAGCAGCCACGCCGCAGCGGCCGGCTACGAGCAGTACGTC. Residues: CASSHAAAAGYEQYV.